The TCR beta chain under discussion was sequenced for a study of blood T cells in healthy people across ages (dated by TCRdb to 2013 to 2016). Background on the whole study: Template switching captured roughly one uniquely barcoded TCR beta cDNA molecule per two T cells in model experiments. Using the same blood draw, the study looked at two additional independent replicas of 1 million unique cDNA reads for two donors, one aged 18 to 30 and the other aged 80 or older. The donors were split into four age groups: young (average approximately 16 years), middle-aged (39), aged (over 55) and long-lived (about 82). Age-related changes in TCR beta repertoire diversity were measured in the study by deep sequencing normalized with unique cDNA molecular identifiers. Broad study findings and their caveats: Observed TCR beta diversity per million T cells fell roughly linearly with age, and a significant reduction was already apparent by age approximately 40. A strong correlation was found between observed TCR beta diversity and the percentage of naive T cells measured by flow cytometry. Bulk unsorted PBMC profiling prevented conclusive comparison of naive and antigen-experienced compartments. The CMV infection status of donors was not known, potentially confounding age-related changes in expanded clonotypes. Compared with the aged group, the long-lived group had more naive CD4+ T cells, fewer expanded clones and increased TCR diversity, a pattern suggesting age selection. Total diversity estimates from one million sequenced T cells were considered lower bounds and underestimates.

Turning to this clonotype: This receptor's antigen is unknown. No base qualities exist here, and no much larger clone lies one base off it.

The V end gives up 0 bases and the J end 0 bases, leaving 4 bases in the junction not matched to a gene. From the cysteine through the phenylalanine, the CDR3 covers 16 amino acids. The read is trimmed to its CDR3 DNA, 48 bases read in frame from base 1. CDR1 and CDR2 are read off the germline V gene as MGHRA and YSYEKL. Systemically healthy Caucasian individuals from Russia, approximately 39 in total and aged roughly 6 to 100 years, were included as donors. Each donor gave about 11 milliliters of peripheral blood, drawn into EDTA-treated Vacutainer tubes. Ficoll-Paque density-gradient centrifugation was used to isolate PBMCs, with at least 6 million obtained per sample. Trizol reagent was used to extract total RNA from the PBMCs, yielding at least 5.5 micrograms per sample. The percentages of naive CD45RAhigh/CD27high T cells were determined by flow cytometry on a PBMC aliquot from every donor. The library was made by 5' RACE. TCRdb names Illumina HiSeq 2500 as the instrument used. The second PCR ran for about 6 to 12 cycles and used a J-beta primer mix along with a sample-barcoded 5' primer. A template-switch 5' adaptor carrying 12 random nucleotides introduced a unique molecular identifier onto each TCR beta cDNA molecule. Each sample yielded at least 2.5 million CDR3-containing paired-end reads. The Mint cDNA synthesis kit, primed by a TRBC-specific oligonucleotide, was used to synthesize first-strand cDNA from all RNA. After uracil-DNA glycosylase treatment, a first 18-cycle PCR used universal primers M1SS and BC2_uni_R on all cDNA. As for the authors' bioinformatics: For normalization, 1 million high-quality reads were randomly selected from each sample, with every read carrying a distinct molecular identifier. Reads sharing molecular identifiers were discarded rather than binned into consensus sequences. MiTCR, set to a Q25 quality threshold and the strictest error-elimination algorithm, was used for CDR3 identification, clonotype clustering and error correction. A nonparametric unseen species model with Euler transformation was used to estimate a lower bound on total TCR beta diversity. TCRdb itself trimmed the public reads at Q25 with fastp, ran MiXCR and retained productive beta chains. Merged by CDR3 protein, the rows form single entries marked with the most common genes and DNA. TCRdb's processing, not the study's, gives the V and J calls here. The sample records roughly 560,000 distinct CDR3 sequences, 24% of which are singletons. Of the sample, less than 9% falls within the top ten clones.

These data are also associated with another study on T cells of mothers and their children. The second paper further reports: The donors were nine systemically healthy Caucasian individuals, made up of three mothers and their six children. cDNA synthesis used all of the extracted RNA, with roughly 1.5 ug of RNA in each 15 ul reaction. In the second PCR, the M1S primer introduced both the sample barcodes and 2-4 random nucleotides. Over 9.5 million TCR beta CDR3 reads were obtained for each mother, and millions of reads were obtained for each child. TCR recombination output is similarly shaped by thymic selection in related and unrelated pairs, with a minor effect exerted by inherited differences. Normalized repertoire overlap in related mother-child pairs was always slightly higher than in unrelated mother-child pairs, but the difference was never significant. With a sensitivity of approximately 100 clones per million clonotypes, no persistent microchimeric T cell clones were detected. To look for features that set related mother-child pairs apart from unrelated individuals, the researchers ran deep NGS to compare the TCR beta repertoires of mothers and children. Mothers averaged about 40 +/- 4 years of age and children averaged around 10 +/- 4 years. After adapter ligation was performed with NEBNext reagents, the libraries were sequenced on an Illumina HiSeq 2000 with 100+100 nt paired-end reads. To prevent cross-contamination, the mother and child libraries were prepared one month apart and sequenced in separate runs. Between roughly 500,000 and 2,300,000 distinct TCR beta clonotypes were identified per donor. Naive TCR beta clonotypes were estimated from low-frequency clonotypes matched to each donor's FACS-determined naive share, without sorting.

The sequence joins TRBV4-1 to TRBJ1-2, with 7 middle bases fitting TRBD1. The source is a boy between 10 and 17 years old in good health. The sequencing sample was made of blood. The CDR3 has the sequence CASSQDDRAANYGYTF. The base sequence is TGCGCCAGCAGCCAAGACGACAGGGCAGCTAACTATGGCTACACCTTC.